This T cell receptor (beta chain) was sequenced for a study of early T cells in non-severe SARS-CoV-2 infection. Study conclusions and caveats: Matching against VDJdb likely underestimated virus-specific expansions, favoring anti-spike CD8.

Turning to this clonotype: Its antigen is as yet unknown.

Each cDNA molecule carried a unique molecular identifier. TCRdb re-called the 5' RACE reads with MiXCR, one entry per CDR3 protein. This sample has some 87,000 distinct CDR3 sequences, with 13% found just once. V lost 7 bases and J lost 6, with 18 bases in between. The CDR3 spans 13 residues. CDR1 and CDR2 from the germline V gene are SQVTM and ANQGSEA. The V call is TRBV29-1, the J call TRBJ1-2; D is uncertain. The sequence was collected from an adult who was a healthcare worker with PCR-confirmed SARS-CoV-2 infection or an uninfected control (not recorded which). Sequencing input: whole blood. Here the CDR3 reads CSAVTESPDGYTF. CDR3 bases: TGCAGCGCCGTCACCGAGAGCCCCGATGGCTACACCTTC.